This entry is about one TCR beta chain. This sample stems from a study of blood T cell repertoires in COVID-19. Study-level information: Samples taken during acute and convalescent COVID-19 were collected in the United States, Italy and Spain. Sources were T cells, B-cell-depleted T cells, or PBMCs; the material itself was cDNA or gDNA.

CDR3 length: 13 residues. Germline CDR1 reads MNHEY; CDR2 reads SVGEGT. V gave up 6 bases and J gave up 7 bases; unmatched junction bases: 6. In the source study's methods: The assay estimated nucleated cells by amplifying reference gene primers. Clones were read by immunoSEQ multiplex PCR, and TCRdb kept only the in-frame ones, dropping some. The V and J calls and clone size come from that table; D and trimming were worked out from the DNA. The sample carries 49,000 or so clones, roughly 87% recorded once. Material: peripheral blood. The receptor was isolated from a man aged 50 or older with active COVID-19. The chain couples TRBV6-2 or TRBV6-3 to TRBJ2-1; 7 bases are a match to TRBD2. The DNA for the CDR3 is TGTGCCAGCAGCCGACTAGCTGGGAATGAGCAGTTCTTC. This codes for CASSRLAGNEQFF.